This T cell receptor beta chain was profiled in a study of CD8+ T cells in alopecia areata. RNA extraction and reverse transcription yielded cDNA as sequencing template. Assay used: immunoSEQ multiplex PCR; TCRdb lists only in-frame clones, some missing. The sample lists 90,000 to 130,000 clones, roughly 50% occurring once. Treatment given: oral pan-JAK inhibitor, 5-10 mg twice daily. The CDR3 runs 13 residues. CDR1 and CDR2 from the germline V gene are LNHNV and YYDKDF (reference sequence). V dropped 4 bases and J dropped 8 bases, with 14 bases sitting between them. Here the sequenced sample was CD8+ T cells sorted from blood, taken at week 24, from a patient treated with tofacitinib. The clonotype originates from a human donor with alopecia areata. The chain uses TRBV15 and TRBJ1-2, with a weak D call TRBD1 (6 bases). Written as DNA, the CDR3 is TGTGCCACCAGCACGAGAGGGGGTTTCGGCTACACCTTC. This gives the protein CATSTRGGFGYTF.